The clone carrying this T cell receptor (beta chain) has more than one count but fewer than ten. The target antigen is unknown. The data were taken from a study of regulatory T cells in long-lasting Graves disease. Study in general: Antithyroid drugs had been given to newly diagnosed Graves' patients for under 3 months.

Germline V lookup: CDR1 WNHNN, CDR2 SYGVQD (reference sequence). CDR3 length: 14 amino acids. V was clipped by 0 bases and J by 4 bases; unmatched bases: 2. Researchers made TCR beta libraries by using iRepertoire HTBI primers and running Arm-PCR on CDR3 regions. Each CDR3 protein gets one entry after TCRdb re-called the multiplex PCR reads with MiXCR. This table has some 320,000 distinct CDR3 sequences, 15% to 20% appearing once. General study results and limits: Persistent disease samples used TRBV28, TRBJ1-2 and TRBJ2-5 preferentially. Persistent Graves' patients showed reduced TCR diversity versus newly diagnosed patients.

Stated time point: newly diagnosed GD, antithyroid drugs for less than 3 months. Researchers made the TCR library from RNA that was extracted from PBMCs. Diagnoses of Graves' disease were made by American Thyroid Association guidelines. Material: peripheral blood mononuclear cells (PBMCs), obtained at new diagnosis, from a patient treated with antithyroid drugs. J is TRBJ1-1 and V is TRBV10-1; TRBD1 matches at 7 bases. The sequence came from a female donor with Graves disease. CDR3 coding DNA: TGCGCCAGCAGTGAGTCGGACAGGTCCACTGAAGCTTTCTTT. This translates into CASSESDRSTEAFF.